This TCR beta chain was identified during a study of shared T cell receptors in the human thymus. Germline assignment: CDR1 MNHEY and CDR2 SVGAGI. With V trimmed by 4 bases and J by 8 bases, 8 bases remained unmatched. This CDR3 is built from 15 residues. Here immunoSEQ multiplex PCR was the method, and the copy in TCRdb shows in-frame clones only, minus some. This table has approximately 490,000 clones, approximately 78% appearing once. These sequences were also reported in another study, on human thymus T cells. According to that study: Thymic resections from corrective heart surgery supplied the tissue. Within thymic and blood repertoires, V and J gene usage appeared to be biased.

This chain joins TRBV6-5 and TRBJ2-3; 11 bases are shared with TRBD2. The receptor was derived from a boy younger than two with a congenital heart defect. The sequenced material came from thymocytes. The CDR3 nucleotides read TGTGCCAGCAGTTCCCTTAGCGGGAGGGGGGGTACGCAGTATTTT. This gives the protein CASSSLSGRGGTQYF.